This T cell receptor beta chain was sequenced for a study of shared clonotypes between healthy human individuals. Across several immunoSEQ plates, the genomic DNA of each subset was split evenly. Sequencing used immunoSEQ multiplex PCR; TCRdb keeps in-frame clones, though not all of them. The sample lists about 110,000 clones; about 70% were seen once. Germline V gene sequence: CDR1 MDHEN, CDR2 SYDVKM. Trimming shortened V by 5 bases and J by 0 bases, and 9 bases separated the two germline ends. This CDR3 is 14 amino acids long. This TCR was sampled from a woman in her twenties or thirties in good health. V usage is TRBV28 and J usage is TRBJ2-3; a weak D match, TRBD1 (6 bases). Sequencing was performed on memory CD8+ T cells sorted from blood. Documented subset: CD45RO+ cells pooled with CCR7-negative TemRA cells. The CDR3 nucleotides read TGTGCCAGCAGTCGGACAGCGAGCACAGATACGCAGTATTTT. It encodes CASSRTASTDTQYF.